The 2 T cell receptor beta chains in this list originate from one sample, sequenced in a study of shared clonotypes between healthy human individuals. Clones were read by immunoSEQ multiplex PCR, and TCRdb kept only the in-frame ones, dropping some. In the table there are a few million clones, approximately 94% of which are singletons. Sequences were obtained from naive CD4+ T cells sorted from blood. Subset here: CD45RA+ positively selected. Receptors were obtained from a man aged 18 to 30 in good health.

This sequence joins TRBV4-1 and TRBJ2-5, with a weak D call TRBD1 (5 bases). Trimming took 4 bases from V and 3 from J, leaving 12 bases between them. Germline loops: CDR1 MGHRA, CDR2 YSYEKL. The CDR3 covers 14 residues. The CDR3 coding sequence is TGCGCCAGCAGCCCTCCGCAAGGGGAAGAGACCCAGTACTTC. Translating gives CASSPPQGEETQYF.

V gene TRBV5-1 combines with J gene TRBJ2-1; 7 nucleotides line up with TRBD2. V gave up 2 bases and J gave up 2 bases; unmatched junction bases: 7. This CDR3 is 16 amino acids long. Per germline, CDR1 SGHRS and CDR2 YFSETQ. CDR3 amino acids: CASSFSAGSTYNEQFF. CDR3 bases: TGCGCCAGCAGCTTTTCAGCGGGGAGTACCTACAATGAGCAGTTCTTC.